Each of the 27 T cell receptor beta chains below was sequenced from the same sample in a study of shared clonotypes between healthy human individuals. Some clones are missing from TCRdb's copy, which holds only in-frame ones; the method was immunoSEQ multiplex PCR. The sample comprises some 2.4 million clones, approximately 93% of which are singletons, and 0.35% to 0.45% rests with the top ten. Specimen: naive CD4+ T cells from PBMCs. Subset specified: CD45RA+ positively selected. The receptors come from a young man in good health. Some clones in this sample may be carry-over from other donors' samples.

Regarding this clone: The identical CDR3 is also encoded by other nucleotide sequences in the sample. The chain couples TRBV28 to TRBJ1-2; D is ambiguous. This CDR3 region has 11 residues. Germline V lookup: CDR1 MDHEN, CDR2 SYDVKM. The ends were cut back, 6 bases at V and 7 bases at J, with 9 bases in the middle. The CDR3 DNA follows: TGTGCCAGCAGCGGGGAAGGTGGCTACACCTTC. Its translation is CASSGEGGYTF.

V and J are TRBV5-1 and TRBJ2-5; TRBD2 is a possible D gene (6 bases). This CDR3 comprises 15 residues. CDR1 and CDR2 from the germline V gene are SGHRS and YFSETQ. Trimming took off 4 bases at V and 5 bases at J, with 18 bases between the two ends. CDR3 sequence reads: CASSGGVLVEETQYF. CDR3 in DNA: TGCGCCAGCAGCGGAGGGGTCTTGGTCGAGGAGACCCAGTACTTC.

This clone was counted only a few times. This sample includes further DNA sequences coding for the same CDR3. The CDR3 nucleotides are TGCGCCAGCAGCTTGGGCAGCTCCTACGAGCAGTACTTC. This gives the protein CASSLGSSYEQYF. The chain joins TRBV5-1 to TRBJ2-7, with no clear D. The germline V gene encodes CDR1 SGHRS and CDR2 YFSETQ. This CDR3 has 13 residues. The ends were cut back, 0 bases at V and 0 bases at J, with 4 bases in the middle. Full variable domain (rest looked up from reference TRBV5-1 and TRBJ2-7): KAGVTQTPRYLIKTRGQQVTLSCSPISGHRSVSWYQQTPGQGLQFLFEYFSETQRNKGNFPGRFSGRQFSNSRSEMNVSTLELGDSALYLCASSLGSSYEQYFGPGTRLTVT.

Details on this clone: The sample holds other DNA sequences that translate to the same CDR3. V usage is TRBV6-5 and J usage is TRBJ1-1; no definite D call. Germline CDR1 and CDR2: MNHEY and SVGAGI. CDR3 size: 13 residues. Trimming took off 6 bases at V and 0 bases at J, with 8 bases between the two ends. The CDR3 protein is CASSPPLNTEAFF. CDR3 DNA: TGTGCCAGCAGCCCCCCTCTGAACACTGAAGCTTTCTTT.

This chain links TRBV6-1 with TRBJ1-5; D might be TRBD1 (5 bases). The CDR3 totals 10 residues. V lost 10 bases and J 6 bases, leaving 7 bases between the germline ends. CDR1 MNHNS and CDR2 SASEGT come from the germline V gene. The CDR3 protein is CATGPQPQHF. The CDR3 DNA reads TGTGCCACGGGGCCTCAGCCCCAGCATTTT.

This clone was detected only a few times. The gene calls are TRBV27 and TRBJ2-6; 7 bases fit TRBD1. The junction had 21 bases not matched to a gene; V was cut back by 7 bases and J by 0 bases. The germline V gene has CDR1 MNHEY and CDR2 SMNVEV (reference sequence). This CDR3 comprises 21 residues. This CDR3 is CASTLNYRPGQFPSGANVLTF. The CDR3 DNA reads as TGTGCCAGCACCCTGAACTATCGTCCGGGACAGTTTCCCTCTGGGGCCAACGTCCTGACTTTC.

The rearrangement links TRBV5-1 to TRBJ2-1; D could derive from TRBD1 or TRBD2 (6 bases each). This CDR3 has 16 amino acids. Germline V gene sequence: CDR1 SGHRS, CDR2 YFSETQ. Between the trimmed V and J ends, which lost 4 bases and 6 bases, there was a span of 20 bases. CDR3 sequence: CASSPGHPTSFNEQFF. For the CDR3, the DNA is TGCGCCAGCAGCCCGGGACATCCTACTAGCTTCAATGAGCAGTTCTTC. The whole variable domain, filled in from reference TRBV5-1 and TRBJ2-1, reads KAGVTQTPRYLIKTRGQQVTLSCSPISGHRSVSWYQQTPGQGLQFLFEYFSETQRNKGNFPGRFSGRQFSNSRSEMNVSTLELGDSALYLCASSPGHPTSFNEQFFGPGTRLTVL.

The rearrangement uses TRBV18 and TRBJ1-4; 8 bases match TRBD1. The germline gives CDR1 KGHSH, CDR2 LQKENI. The CDR3 loop spans 16 amino acids. V gave up 4 bases and J gave up 2 bases; unmatched junction bases: 6. CDR3 DNA sequence: TGTGCCAGCTCACTCCAGGGGGACAGGACTAATGAAAAACTGTTTTTT. Protein sequence: CASSLQGDRTNEKLFF. The entire variable domain, with the rest obtained from reference TRBV18 and TRBJ1-4, is as follows: NAGVMQNPRHLVRRRGQEARLRCSPMKGHSHVYWYRQLPEEGLKFMVYLQKENIIDESGMPKERFSAEFPKEGPSILRIQQVVRGDSAAYFCASSLQGDRTNEKLFFGSGTQLSVL.

The gene calls are TRBV28 and TRBJ2-6, with 10 nucleotides matching TRBD1. Germline V gene sequence: CDR1 MDHEN, CDR2 SYDVKM. The CDR3 is 18 amino acids. V lost 4 bases to trimming and J lost 4 bases; unmatched junction nucleotides: 10. The CDR3 region is CASSYRDRGRGGANVLTF. The CDR3 nucleotides are TGTGCCAGCAGTTACCGGGACAGGGGTAGAGGCGGGGCCAACGTCCTGACTTTC. The variable domain in full, with the rest retrieved from reference TRBV28 and TRBJ2-6, is DVKVTQSSRYLVKRTGEKVFLECVQDMDHENMFWYRQDPGLGLRLIYFSYDVKMKEKGDIPEGYSVSREKKERFSLILESASTNQTSMYLCASSYRDRGRGGANVLTFGAGSRLTVL.

Worth noting for this clone: The identical CDR3 is also encoded by other nucleotide sequences in the sample. This chain links TRBV9 with TRBJ1-2, with D unclear. This CDR3 region has 11 residues. Trimming removed 1 base from V and 5 bases from J, with 3 bases in between. Looked up from germline, CDR1 is SGDLS and CDR2 is YYNGEE. CDR3 loop: CASSVNYGYTF. Written as DNA, the CDR3 is TGTGCCAGCAGCGTAAATTATGGCTACACCTTC.

The chain links TRBV6-1 to TRBJ2-5, with 8 bases aligning to TRBD1. CDR3 length equals 18 residues. Germline CDR1 is MNHNS and CDR2 is SASEGT. V lost 1 base to trimming and J lost 5 bases; unmatched junction nucleotides: 15. This CDR3 is CASSEGDRRLTAGETQYF. The DNA for the CDR3 is TGTGCCAGCAGTGAAGGGGACAGGAGATTGACGGCCGGGGAGACCCAGTACTTC.

This clone was found a few times. V gene TRBV2 combines with J gene TRBJ1-2; 7 positions match TRBD1. This CDR3 is 13 amino acids long. The trim removed 6 bases at V and 8 bases at J, leaving 9 bases unmatched. The germline gives CDR1 SNHLY, CDR2 FYNNEI. The CDR3 nucleotides read TGTGCCAGCAGCCCAACAGGGGTGAGGGGCTACACCTTC. Translated, it gives CASSPTGVRGYTF.

This rearrangement joins TRBV19 to TRBJ1-5, with 8 bases matching TRBD1. The ends lost 7 bases at V and 9 bases at J; junction bases unmatched: 8. CDR1 and CDR2 from the germline V gene are LNHDA and SQIVND (reference sequence). The CDR3 consists of 13 residues. DNA of the CDR3: TGTGCCAGTAACGACAGGGGCGATCGGCCCCAGCATTTT. Protein product: CASNDRGDRPQHF.

This clone was seen a single time. The CDR3, as DNA: TGTGCCAGCAGCTTAGCGTCGCCAATAGAGACCCAGTACTTC. It encodes CASSLASPIETQYF. V usage is TRBV11-2 and J usage is TRBJ2-5; D ambiguous. The CDR3 spans 14 residues. Germline lookup yields CDR1 SGHAT and CDR2 FQNNGV. With 1 base removed from V and 4 bases from J, the gap between germline ends came to 10 bases.

The chain is built from TRBV28 and TRBJ2-3; 9 bases are shared with TRBD1. V was clipped by 5 bases and J by 4 bases; unmatched bases: 4. CDR3 length: 14 amino acids. In germline, CDR1 is MDHEN, CDR2 SYDVKM. The CDR3 here is CASSRTGVSDTQYF. Written as DNA, the CDR3 is TGTGCCAGCAGTAGGACAGGGGTTTCAGATACGCAGTATTTT.

The rearrangement joins TRBV21-1 to TRBJ2-1. TRBV21-1 is labeled a pseudogene. This CDR3 comprises 14 residues. The CDR3 DNA follows: TGTGCCAGCAGCAAAGCGCTGGCAAGGGATGAGCAGTTCTTC. This codes for CASSKALARDEQFF.

V usage is TRBV28 and J usage is TRBJ2-7; D is unclear. The CDR3 is 13 residues long. CDR1 is MDHEN, CDR2 SYDVKM, per germline. Between the trimmed V and J ends, which lost 8 bases and 3 bases, there was a span of 14 bases. The CDR3 DNA reads TGTGCCAGCCTCGACTCCTCACTCTACGAGCAGTACTTC. It translates to CASLDSSLYEQYF.

The chain uses TRBV10-2 and TRBJ2-7; 7 nucleotides agree with TRBD2. The V gene end was trimmed by 0 bases and the J gene end by 2 bases; junction bases not matched to a gene: 4. This CDR3 spans 15 amino acids. CDR1 is WSHSY, CDR2 SAAADI, per germline. The CDR3 region has the DNA TGCGCCAGCAGTGAGTCCTCTAGCGGTGCCTACGAGCAGTACTTC. It specifies CASSESSSGAYEQYF.

The chain has TRBV15 and TRBJ2-1; D is perhaps TRBD1 (5 bases). Germline loops: CDR1 LNHNV, CDR2 YYDKDF (reference sequence). The CDR3 contains 14 residues. V lost 9 bases, J lost 5 bases, and 17 bases lay in between. CDR3 nucleotides: TGTGCCACGCAGGGAAGCTCCAGGGACAATGAGCAGTTCTTC. Amino acids: CATQGSSRDNEQFF.

A word on this clone: Other DNA sequences from this sample encode an identical CDR3 as well. This chain uses TRBV7-2 with TRBJ2-1, with 14 positions matching TRBD2. This CDR3 has 15 amino acids. V lost 5 bases, J lost 9 bases, and 6 bases stayed unmatched. CDR1 SGHTA and CDR2 FQGNSA come from the germline V gene. The DNA for the CDR3 is TGTGCCAGCAGCCTCGGGACTAGCGGGAGTGGTGAGCAGTTCTTC. It is translated as CASSLGTSGSGEQFF.

For this clone: The sample holds other DNA sequences that translate to the same CDR3. The rearrangement uses TRBV29-1 and TRBJ2-7, with D tentatively TRBD1 (6 bases). The germline CDR1 and CDR2 sequences are SQVTM and ANQGSEA. Trimming shortened V by 1 base and J by 3 bases, and 7 bases separated the two germline ends. The CDR3 consists of 12 residues. DNA for the CDR3: TGCAGCGTTGAAGGGACAGACTACGAGCAGTACTTC. Its protein is CSVEGTDYEQYF.

The V and J genes are TRBV5-8 and TRBJ2-6; TRBD1 or TRBD2 may be the D gene (6 bases each). The CDR3 extends over 18 amino acids. Germline V gene lookup returns CDR1 SGHTS and CDR2 YDEGEE. V was trimmed by 4 bases and J by 2 bases, leaving 19 bases between them. The chain's CDR3 is CASSPRGLRGPGANVLTF. In DNA, the CDR3 is TGTGCCAGCAGCCCTCGGGGGCTGAGGGGCCCTGGGGCCAACGTCCTGACTTTC.

The chain has TRBV4-2 and TRBJ2-1; tentative D call: TRBD2 (7 bases). CDR1 and CDR2 from the germline V gene are LGHNA and YNFKEQ. V was clipped by 2 bases and J by 0 bases, with 14 bases between them. The CDR3 is made up of 17 amino acids. The CDR3 coding sequence is TGTGCCAGCAGCCAAAGGCTTAGGGGGGGCTCCTACAATGAGCAGTTCTTC. This translates into CASSQRLRGGSYNEQFF.

Points on this clone: The identical CDR3 is also encoded by other nucleotide sequences in the sample. The chain couples TRBV27 to TRBJ1-4; perhaps TRBD1 as D (5 bases). Trimming took 3 bases from V and 4 from J, leaving 9 bases between them. Germline V gene sequence: CDR1 MNHEY, CDR2 SMNVEV (reference sequence). There are 14 residues in the CDR3. DNA of the CDR3: TGTGCCAGCAGTTTGCGGCAGGGTAATGAAAAACTGTTTTTT. It translates to CASSLRQGNEKLFF.

This sequence joins TRBV27 and TRBJ1-1; D remains unclear. The V end lost 6 bases, the J end lost 0 bases, and 8 bases lay between the germline ends. The CDR3 runs to 13 residues. The germline CDR1 and CDR2 sequences are MNHEY and SMNVEV (reference sequence). Written as DNA, the CDR3 is TGTGCCAGCAGCGGACCGATGAACACTGAAGCTTTCTTT. It is translated as CASSGPMNTEAFF.

The CDR3 sequence is CASSPRTGGAYEQYF. CDR3 sequence (DNA): TGCGCCAGCAGCCCTCGGACAGGGGGGGCCTACGAGCAGTACTTC. This chain connects TRBV5-1 to TRBJ2-7; 10 bases are shared with TRBD1. The CDR3 runs to 15 residues. Per the germline V gene, CDR1 is SGHRS and CDR2 is YFSETQ. Germline trimming cut 4 bases from V and 2 bases from J; bases unmatched to any gene: 6.

The gene calls are TRBV10-2 and TRBJ2-1; 11 positions match TRBD2. CDR3 length: 16 residues. The trim removed 6 bases at V and 2 bases at J, leaving 6 bases unmatched. Germline CDR1 and CDR2: WSHSY and SAAADI. DNA of the CDR3: TGCGCCAGCAGAGGAAGACTAGCGGGAACCTACAATGAGCAGTTCTTC. This encodes CASRGRLAGTYNEQFF.